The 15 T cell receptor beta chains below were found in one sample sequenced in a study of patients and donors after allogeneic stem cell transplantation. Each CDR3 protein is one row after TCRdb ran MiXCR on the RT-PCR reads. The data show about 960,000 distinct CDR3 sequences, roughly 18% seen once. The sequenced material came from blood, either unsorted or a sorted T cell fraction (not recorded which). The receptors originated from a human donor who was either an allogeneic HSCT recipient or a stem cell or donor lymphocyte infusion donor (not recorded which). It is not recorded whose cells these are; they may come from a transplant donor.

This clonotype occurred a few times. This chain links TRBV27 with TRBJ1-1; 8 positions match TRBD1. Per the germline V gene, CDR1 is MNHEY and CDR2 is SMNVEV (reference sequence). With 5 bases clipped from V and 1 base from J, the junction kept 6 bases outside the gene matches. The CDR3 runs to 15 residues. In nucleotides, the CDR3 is TGTGCCAGCAGTGATACCGGGACAGGGAACACTGAAGCTTTCTTT. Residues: CASSDTGTGNTEAFF.

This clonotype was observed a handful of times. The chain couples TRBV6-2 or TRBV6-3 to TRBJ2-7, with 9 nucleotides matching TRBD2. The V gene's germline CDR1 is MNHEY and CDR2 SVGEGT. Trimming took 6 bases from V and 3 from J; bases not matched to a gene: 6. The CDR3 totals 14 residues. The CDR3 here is CASSQSGGFYEQYF. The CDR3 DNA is TGTGCCAGCAGCCAAAGCGGGGGGTTCTACGAGCAGTACTTC.

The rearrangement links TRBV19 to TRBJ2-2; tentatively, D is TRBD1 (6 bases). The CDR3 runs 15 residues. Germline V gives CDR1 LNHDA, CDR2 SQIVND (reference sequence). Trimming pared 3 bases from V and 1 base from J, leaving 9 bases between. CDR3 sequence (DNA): TGTGCCAGTAGTATCAGGACAGTGAACACCGGGGAGCTGTTTTTT. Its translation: CASSIRTVNTGELFF. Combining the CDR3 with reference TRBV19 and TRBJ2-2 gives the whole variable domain DGGITQSPKYLFRKEGQNVTLSCEQNLNHDAMYWYRQDPGQGLRLIYYSQIVNDFQKGDIAEGYSVSREKKESFPLTVTSAQKNPTAFYLCASSIRTVNTGELFFGEGSRLTVL.

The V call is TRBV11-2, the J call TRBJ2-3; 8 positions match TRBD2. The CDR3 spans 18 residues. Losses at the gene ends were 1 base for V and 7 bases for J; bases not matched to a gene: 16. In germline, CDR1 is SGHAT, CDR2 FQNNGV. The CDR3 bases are TGTGCCAGCAGCTTAGGAAGGATGCCGGGGGGGCGGGTGCATACGCAGTATTTT. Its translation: CASSLGRMPGGRVHTQYF.

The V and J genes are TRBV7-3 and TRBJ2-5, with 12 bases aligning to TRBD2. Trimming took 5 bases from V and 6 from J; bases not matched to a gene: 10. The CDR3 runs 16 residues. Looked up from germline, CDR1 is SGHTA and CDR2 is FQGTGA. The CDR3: CASSPETSGSLKTQYF. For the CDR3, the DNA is TGTGCCAGCAGCCCAGAGACTAGCGGGAGTCTGAAGACCCAGTACTTC.

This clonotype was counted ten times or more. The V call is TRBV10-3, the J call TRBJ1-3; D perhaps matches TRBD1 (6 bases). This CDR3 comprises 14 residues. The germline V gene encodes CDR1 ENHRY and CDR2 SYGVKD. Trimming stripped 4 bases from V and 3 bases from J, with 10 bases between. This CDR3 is CAISAGVLGNTIYF. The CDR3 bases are TGTGCCATCAGTGCAGGGGTCCTTGGAAACACCATATATTTT.

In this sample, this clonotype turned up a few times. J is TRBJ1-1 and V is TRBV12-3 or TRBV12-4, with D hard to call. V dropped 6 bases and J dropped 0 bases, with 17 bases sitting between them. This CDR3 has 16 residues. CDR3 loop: CASSLNIGRMNTEAFF. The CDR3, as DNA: TGTGCCAGCAGCCTTAATATTGGGAGGATGAACACTGAAGCTTTCTTT.

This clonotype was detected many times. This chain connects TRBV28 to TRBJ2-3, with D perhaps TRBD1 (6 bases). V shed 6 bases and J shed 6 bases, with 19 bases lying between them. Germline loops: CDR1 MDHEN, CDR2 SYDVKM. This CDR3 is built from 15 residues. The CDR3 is CASRQGGVGRDTQYF. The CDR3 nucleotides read TGTGCCAGCAGACAGGGTGGTGTGGGCAGGGATACGCAGTATTTT.

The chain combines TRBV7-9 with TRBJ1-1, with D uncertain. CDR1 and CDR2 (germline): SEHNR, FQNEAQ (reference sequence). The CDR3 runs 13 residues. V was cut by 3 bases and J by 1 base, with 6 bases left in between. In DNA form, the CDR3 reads TGTGCCAGCAGCTTTAACAGGAACACTGAAGCTTTCTTT. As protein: CASSFNRNTEAFF.

The CDR3 protein is CSAPRVGLMNTEAFF. DNA for the CDR3: TGCAGTGCTCCCCGAGTTGGACTGATGAACACTGAAGCTTTCTTT. The chain carries TRBV20-1 and TRBJ1-1; D not resolved. This CDR3 is built from 15 residues. V lost 5 bases and J 0 bases, leaving 16 bases between the germline ends. The germline CDR1 and CDR2 sequences are DFQATT and SNEGSKA (reference sequence).

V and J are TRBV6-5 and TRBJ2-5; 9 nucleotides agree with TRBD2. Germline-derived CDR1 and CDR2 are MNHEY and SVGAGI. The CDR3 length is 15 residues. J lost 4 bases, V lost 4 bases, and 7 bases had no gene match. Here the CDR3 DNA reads TGTGCCAGCAGTTCGGCGGGGGGGACCCGAGAGACCCAGTACTTC. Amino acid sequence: CASSSAGGTRETQYF.

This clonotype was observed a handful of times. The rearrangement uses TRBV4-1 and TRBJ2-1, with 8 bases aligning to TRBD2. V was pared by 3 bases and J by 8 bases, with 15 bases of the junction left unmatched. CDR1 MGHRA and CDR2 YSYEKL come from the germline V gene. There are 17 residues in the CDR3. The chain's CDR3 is CASSQGAGTRLGDEQFF. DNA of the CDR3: TGCGCCAGCAGCCAGGGGGCTGGGACTAGACTGGGGGATGAGCAGTTCTTC.

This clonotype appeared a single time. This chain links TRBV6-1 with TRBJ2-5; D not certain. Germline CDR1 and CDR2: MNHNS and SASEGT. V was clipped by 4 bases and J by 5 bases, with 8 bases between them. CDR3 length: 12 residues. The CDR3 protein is CASSVFEETQYF. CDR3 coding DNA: TGTGCCAGCAGTGTCTTTGAGGAGACCCAGTACTTC.

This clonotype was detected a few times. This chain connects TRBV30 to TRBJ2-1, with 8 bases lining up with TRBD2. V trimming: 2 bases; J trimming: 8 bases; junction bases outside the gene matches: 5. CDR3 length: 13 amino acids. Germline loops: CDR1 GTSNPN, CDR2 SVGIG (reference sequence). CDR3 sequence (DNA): TGTGCCTGGAGTCCCGGGACTAGAGATGAGCAGTTCTTC. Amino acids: CAWSPGTRDEQFF.

The CDR3 loop is CASSVRGTGRANTGELFF. CDR3 DNA: TGTGCCAGCAGCGTACGGGGAACGGGGCGAGCGAACACCGGGGAGCTGTTTTTT. The chain carries TRBV9 and TRBJ2-2, with D perhaps assigned TRBD1 or TRBD2 (5 bases each). The germline V gene encodes CDR1 SGDLS and CDR2 YYNGEE. The CDR3 extends over 18 amino acids. V was pared by 1 base and J by 0 bases, with 16 bases between. The whole variable domain, filled in from reference TRBV9 and TRBJ2-2, reads DSGVTQTPKHLITATGQRVTLRCSPRSGDLSVYWYQQSLDQGLQFLIQYYNGEERAKGNILERFSAQQFPDLHSELNLSSLELGDSALYFCASSVRGTGRANTGELFFGEGSRLTVL.